A single sample is the source of the 32 T cell receptor beta chains below, sequenced in a study of blood T cell repertoires in COVID-19. Sequenced by immunoSEQ multiplex PCR; TCRdb stores in-frame clones only, minus some. The sample contains about 380,000 clones, roughly 77% of which appear only once. The sequencing sample was made of peripheral blood. The source is a human donor with acute or convalescent COVID-19. The donor label of this sample is uncertain.

The genes are TRBV11-2 and TRBJ1-3; TRBD1 is a possible D gene (6 bases). Germline V gene lookup returns CDR1 SGHAT and CDR2 FQNNGV. The CDR3 has 16 residues. V lost 5 bases and J 4 bases, leaving 18 bases between the germline ends. CDR3 loop: CASSSTGLTSGNTIYF. CDR3 coding DNA: TGTGCCAGCAGCAGCACAGGGTTGACGTCCGGAAACACCATATATTTT. Filled out from reference TRBV11-2 and TRBJ1-3, the complete variable domain reads EAGVAQSPRYKIIEKRQSVAFWCNPISGHATLYWYQQILGQGPKLLIQFQNNGVVDDSQLPKDRFSAERLKGVDSTLKIQPAKLEDSAVYLCASSSTGLTSGNTIYFGEGSWLTVV.

The CDR3 sequence is CASAPTGRRQPQHF. The DNA for the CDR3 is TGTGCCAGCGCCCCTACAGGGCGGAGACAGCCCCAGCATTTT. This rearrangement joins TRBV6-5 to TRBJ1-5; maybe TRBD1 (6 bases). The CDR3 has 14 amino acids. V lost 8 bases to trimming and J lost 7 bases, with 18 bases between them. Germline V gene sequence: CDR1 MNHEY, CDR2 SVGAGI.

The V and J genes are TRBV28 and TRBJ2-3; the D gene is possibly TRBD1 (6 bases). Germline CDR1 is MDHEN and CDR2 is SYDVKM. The CDR3 is made up of 13 amino acids. The ends were cut back, 7 bases at V and 14 bases at J, with 22 bases in the middle. CDR3 region: CASIFTVGAQVYF. The CDR3 DNA sequence: TGTGCCAGCATCTTTACGGTGGGGGCCCAAGTGTATTTT.

The chain combines TRBV4-2 with TRBJ1-1; D is unclear. The CDR3 runs to 11 residues. The V and J ends lost 2 bases and 8 bases respectively, with 6 bases between them. CDR1 is LGHNA and CDR2 is YNFKEQ in the germline V gene. CDR3 bases: TGTGCCAGCAGCCAACTGAGAGAAGCTTTCTTT. This encodes CASSQLREAFF.

The chain uses TRBV2 and TRBJ2-1, with 12 bases aligning to TRBD2. V was clipped by 1 base and J by 9 bases; unmatched bases: 4. Germline V gene data show CDR1 as SNHLY and CDR2 as FYNNEI. The CDR3 is 15 amino acids. CDR3: CASSEVTSGRSEQFF. In nucleotides, the CDR3 is TGTGCCAGCAGTGAAGTAACTAGCGGGAGGAGTGAGCAGTTCTTC.

The J gene is TRBJ1-2, the V gene TRBV10-3, with D possibly matching TRBD1 (6 bases). The CDR3 is 14 amino acids. V lost 4 bases and J lost 1, with 10 bases in between. CDR1 ENHRY and CDR2 SYGVKD come from the germline V gene. CDR3 residues: CAISGARGNYGYTF. The CDR3 region has the DNA TGTGCCATCAGTGGGGCCAGGGGTAACTATGGCTACACCTTC.

This chain joins TRBV7-8 and TRBJ2-6; D may be TRBD1 (5 bases). V shed 1 base and J shed 6 bases, with 19 bases lying between them. The CDR3 covers 18 residues. Germline-derived CDR1 and CDR2 are SGHVS and FQNEAQ. The CDR3 region is CASSLVGVNPMAANVLTF. DNA for the CDR3: TGTGCCAGCAGCTTAGTAGGGGTCAACCCAATGGCGGCCAACGTCCTGACTTTC.

V and J are TRBV13 and TRBJ1-1, with 11 bases identical to TRBD1. The length of the CDR3 is 14 residues. Germline V gene sequence: CDR1 PRHDT, CDR2 FYEKMQ (reference sequence). With 6 bases clipped from V and 10 bases from J, the junction kept 10 bases outside the gene matches. The CDR3 region has the DNA TGTGCCAGCAGGCCCAGGACAGGGGGCAGGGGAGCTTTCTTT. This codes for CASRPRTGGRGAFF.

The rearrangement links TRBV24-1 to TRBJ1-2; 10 positions agree with TRBD1. Germline V CDR1 and CDR2: KGHDR, SFDVKD. The ends lost 5 bases at V and 3 bases at J; junction bases unmatched: 8. The CDR3 runs to 16 residues. CDR3 in amino acids: CATSGGGTGDDYGYTF. CDR3 in DNA: TGTGCCACCAGTGGCGGGGGGACAGGGGACGACTATGGCTACACCTTC.

The chain carries TRBV5-1 and TRBJ2-5, with 11 bases identical to TRBD2. J gave up 3 bases and V 5 bases, and 6 bases lay outside the gene matches. The CDR3 consists of 15 residues. Germline V gene lookup returns CDR1 SGHRS and CDR2 YFSETQ. The DNA of the CDR3 is TGCGCCAGCAGGCTGGGGACTAGCGGAAAAGAGACCCAGTACTTC. The encoded protein is CASRLGTSGKETQYF.

The rearrangement links TRBV5-4 to TRBJ1-5; D is ambiguous. The germline CDR1 and CDR2 sequences are SGHNT and YYREEE (reference sequence). V was cut by 1 base and J by 6 bases, with 8 bases left in between. CDR3 length: 13 amino acids. The CDR3 coding sequence is TGTGCCAGCAGCTTGATGCCGGGTCAGCCCCAGCATTTT. It encodes CASSLMPGQPQHF.

This clone was observed a few times. The chain couples TRBV4-2 to TRBJ2-7; TRBD2 aligns across 11 bases. The CDR3 contains 17 residues. V dropped 3 bases and J dropped 0; count of bases not matched to a gene: 7. CDR1 and CDR2 from the germline V gene are LGHNA and YNFKEQ. The CDR3: CASSHPTGLAASYEQYF. The CDR3 DNA reads as TGTGCCAGCAGCCACCCTACGGGACTAGCGGCCTCCTACGAGCAGTACTTC.

This sequence joins TRBV5-1 and TRBJ1-2, with D possibly TRBD1 on 6 matching bases. CDR1 is SGHRS and CDR2 is YFSETQ in the germline V gene. The CDR3 spans 15 residues. Trimming cost V 0 bases and J 6 bases, with 15 bases left between them. The CDR3 region has the DNA TGCGCCAGCAGCTTGGCCCCCTACAGGGCTGATGGCTACACCTTC. Residues: CASSLAPYRADGYTF. Complete variable domain (other parts from reference TRBV5-1 and TRBJ1-2): KAGVTQTPRYLIKTRGQQVTLSCSPISGHRSVSWYQQTPGQGLQFLFEYFSETQRNKGNFPGRFSGRQFSNSRSEMNVSTLELGDSALYLCASSLAPYRADGYTFGSGTRLTVV.

The chain recombines TRBV10-2 with TRBJ2-3; 11 bases align to TRBD2. Germline V gene data show CDR1 as WSHSY and CDR2 as SAAADI. The V gene end was trimmed by 6 bases and the J gene end by 4 bases; junction bases not matched to a gene: 15. This CDR3 spans 18 amino acids. DNA of the CDR3: TGCGCCAGCAGCTCACGAAGAGTAGCGGGAGGGTATCCAGATACGCAGTATTTT. Amino acid sequence: CASSSRRVAGGYPDTQYF.

The V and J genes are TRBV3-1 (or the pseudogene TRBV3-2) and TRBJ2-1, with 13 nucleotides matching TRBD2. The length of the CDR3 is 16 residues. J lost 4 bases, V lost 4 bases, and 4 bases had no gene match. The germline gives CDR1 LGHDT, CDR2 YNNKEL (reference sequence). The CDR3 sequence: CASSLLTSGRYNEQFF. The DNA of the CDR3 is TGTGCCAGCAGCCTTTTGACTAGCGGGAGGTACAATGAGCAGTTCTTC.

This clone was observed a few times. The chain employs TRBV7-9 and TRBJ2-5; 9 bases line up with TRBD2. Germline trimming cut 5 bases from V and 3 bases from J; bases unmatched to any gene: 4. The germline CDR1 and CDR2 sequences are SEHNR and FQNEAQ (reference sequence). The CDR3 contains 14 residues. CDR3 in amino acids: CASSHSGGKETQYF. The CDR3 nucleotides are TGTGCCAGCAGCCACAGCGGGGGGAAAGAGACCCAGTACTTC.

This chain connects TRBV6-2 or TRBV6-3 to TRBJ2-7; D is unresolved. With 2 bases removed from V and 7 bases from J, the gap between germline ends came to 15 bases. This CDR3 is built from 14 residues. Per the germline V gene, CDR1 is MNHEY and CDR2 is SVGEGT. CDR3 in DNA: TGTGCCAGCAGTTACGGGCCCAACCCCGCGGAGCAGTACTTC. Amino acid sequence: CASSYGPNPAEQYF.

The chain couples TRBV28 to TRBJ2-3; 10 bases line up with TRBD2. Germline values: CDR1 MDHEN, CDR2 SYDVKM. V lost 3 bases, J lost 0 bases, and 6 bases stayed unmatched. The CDR3 is 17 amino acids. CDR3 DNA: TGTGCCAGCAGTTTCTACCGGACTAGCGGCAGCACAGATACGCAGTATTTT. As protein: CASSFYRTSGSTDTQYF.

The chain employs TRBV19 and TRBJ2-5, with 7 bases lining up with TRBD2. Germline values: CDR1 LNHDA, CDR2 SQIVND (reference sequence). This CDR3 comprises 16 residues. Trimming at V came to 1 base and at J to 3 bases, leaving 8 bases not matched to a gene. The CDR3 reads CASSIASGTTKETQYF. The CDR3 coding sequence is TGTGCCAGTAGTATAGCATCCGGGACTACCAAAGAGACCCAGTACTTC.

The chain links TRBV6-5 to TRBJ2-5; 12 bases are shared with TRBD2. The CDR3 has 15 amino acids. Germline lookup yields CDR1 MNHEY and CDR2 SVGAGI. The V and J ends lost 6 bases and 5 bases, in that order; junction bases with no gene match: 7. The DNA of the CDR3 is TGTGCCAGCAGAAGACTAGCGGGGGCGGGGGAGACCCAGTACTTC. Translating it yields CASRRLAGAGETQYF.

This clone was seen a single time. V is TRBV28 and J is TRBJ2-7; the D is unclear. The CDR3 contains 12 residues. V was cut by 2 bases and J by 6 bases, with 8 bases left in between. The germline V gene has CDR1 MDHEN and CDR2 SYDVKM. The CDR3 nucleotides are TGTGCCAGCAGTTTAATGGAGCTCGAGCAGTACTTC. Translated: CASSLMELEQYF. Combining the CDR3 with reference TRBV28 and TRBJ2-7 gives the whole variable domain DVKVTQSSRYLVKRTGEKVFLECVQDMDHENMFWYRQDPGLGLRLIYFSYDVKMKEKGDIPEGYSVSREKKERFSLILESASTNQTSMYLCASSLMELEQYFGPGTRLTVT.

This clone came up a few times. The chain links TRBV18 to TRBJ2-1; 8 bases match TRBD1. The CDR3 covers 16 residues. CDR1 is KGHSH, CDR2 LQKENI, per germline. V was pared by 4 bases and J by 6 bases, with 11 bases of the junction left unmatched. The CDR3 nucleotides read TGTGCCAGCTCACTTGACAGGGGACGGAGCGGCAATGAGCAGTTCTTC. It encodes CASSLDRGRSGNEQFF.

V is TRBV5-6 and J is TRBJ2-2; D uncertain. The V gene's germline CDR1 is SGHDT and CDR2 YYEEEE. Trimming removed 0 bases at V and 3 bases at J, with 6 bases between. This CDR3 is built from 14 residues. Here the CDR3 DNA reads TGTGCCAGCAGCTTGGTGGCCGACACCGGGGAGCTGTTTTTT. Its translation: CASSLVADTGELFF. Looking up the rest from reference TRBV5-6 and TRBJ2-2 gives the full variable domain: DAGVTQSPTHLIKTRGQQVTLRCSPKSGHDTVSWYQQALGQGPQFIFQYYEEEERQRGNFPDRFSGHQFPNYSSELNVNALLLGDSALYLCASSLVADTGELFFGEGSRLTVL.

The DNA of the CDR3 is TGTGCCAGCAGCTTGCAACTACAGGGGGGTAGTGCACCCCTCCACTTT. Its protein product is CASSLQLQGGSAPLHF. V usage is TRBV7-8 and J usage is TRBJ1-6; the match to TRBD1 covers 8 bases. In germline, CDR1 is SGHVS, CDR2 FQNEAQ. This CDR3 is 16 amino acids long. The V segment lost 3 bases and the J segment 11 bases; nucleotides outside the gene matches: 12.

This clone was counted a single time. The chain has TRBV2 and TRBJ2-1; TRBD2 aligns across 11 bases. This CDR3 comprises 15 residues. Germline V CDR1 and CDR2: SNHLY, FYNNEI. V lost 4 bases to trimming and J lost 5 bases; unmatched junction nucleotides: 4. The CDR3 sequence: CASSVLAGGHNEQFF. In nucleotides, the CDR3 is TGTGCCAGCAGTGTCCTAGCGGGAGGCCACAATGAGCAGTTCTTC.

The chain links TRBV30 to TRBJ1-2, with no clear D. This CDR3 has 11 amino acids. V was pared by 5 bases and J by 8 bases, with 12 bases between. From germline, CDR1 is GTSNPN and CDR2 SVGIG (reference sequence). CDR3 in amino acids: CAWGGSSGYTF. CDR3 in DNA: TGTGCCTGGGGTGGGAGTTCCGGCTACACCTTC.

The gene calls are TRBV7-9 and TRBJ2-3; 14 bases align to TRBD2. The CDR3 spans 18 residues. Losses at the gene ends were 4 bases for V and 0 bases for J; bases not matched to a gene: 6. Germline V gene lookup returns CDR1 SEHNR and CDR2 FQNEAQ (reference sequence). The CDR3, as DNA: TGTGCCAGCAGCTCGGGACTAGCGGGGGCTGCTAGCACAGATACGCAGTATTTT. Translation gives CASSSGLAGAASTDTQYF.

This clone turned up a few times. The V and J genes are TRBV2 and TRBJ2-6, with a tentative D call TRBD1 (5 bases). This CDR3 has 18 amino acids. The V gene lost 7 bases and the J gene lost 2 bases, with 21 bases spanning the gap. Germline V CDR1 and CDR2: SNHLY, FYNNEI. The CDR3 sequence: CASKGQGRLLAGANVLTF. Here the CDR3 DNA reads TGTGCCAGCAAGGGCCAGGGTAGGCTCCTTGCTGGGGCCAACGTCCTGACTTTC.

This clone was picked up one time. The chain combines TRBV19 with TRBJ2-5; 7 bases are a match to TRBD1. Unmatched junction bases numbered 8, after V lost 2 bases and J lost 2 bases. This CDR3 has 16 amino acids. Germline CDR1 and CDR2: LNHDA and SQIVND (reference sequence). CDR3 residues: CASSIRGQARQETQYF. The CDR3 nucleotides are TGTGCCAGTAGTATAAGGGGGCAGGCGAGACAAGAGACCCAGTACTTC.

The CDR3 nucleotides are TGTGCCAGACCCCTTGGGACTAGCGGACTTCTGAACACCGGGGAGCTGTTTTTT. Its translation is CARPLGTSGLLNTGELFF. The chain recombines TRBV7-2 with TRBJ2-2; 11 bases fit TRBD2. The CDR3 has 18 amino acids. The germline V gene has CDR1 SGHTA and CDR2 FQGNSA. The V and J ends lost 9 bases and 1 base, in that order; junction bases with no gene match: 13.

J is TRBJ1-1 and V is TRBV5-6; no clear D gene. Germline V CDR1 and CDR2: SGHDT, YYEEEE. The V and J ends lost 4 bases and 8 bases respectively, with 24 bases between them. This CDR3 is built from 16 residues. The CDR3 spells CASSEDFGSSRREAFF. For the CDR3, the DNA is TGTGCCAGCAGCGAGGACTTCGGTAGCTCACGGAGAGAAGCTTTCTTT.

This chain connects TRBV27 to TRBJ1-2; D uncertain. The V end was cut by 5 bases, the J end by 5 bases, with 30 bases between. This CDR3 is built from 19 residues. Germline loops: CDR1 MNHEY, CDR2 SMNVEV (reference sequence). CDR3 DNA sequence: TGTGCCAGCAGTCCTGGGCGGGTGAGGACCGGAGAGAAAATATATGGCTACACCTTC. It is translated as CASSPGRVRTGEKIYGYTF.